Presented here are 4 T cell receptor beta chains from one specimen sequenced in a study of T-cell reconstitution after alpha-beta-depleted transplantation in children. Researchers prepared the TCRbeta library using unique molecular identifiers, the study reports. Each CDR3 protein gets one entry after TCRdb re-called the PCR reads with MiXCR. The sample includes 450,000 to 600,000 distinct CDR3 sequences, under 12% of them seen just once. The sample was PBMCs, taken before TCRalphabeta/CD19-depleted stem cell transplant. The source of these receptors is a child aged 2 to 15 with inherited bone marrow failure, due to receive a stem cell transplant.

The genes are TRBV5-6 and TRBJ2-1; a possible D gene is TRBD2 (6 bases). The CDR3 totals 17 residues. V lost 4 bases and J 0 bases, leaving 17 bases between the germline ends. Germline values: CDR1 SGHDT, CDR2 YYEEEE. The CDR3 coding sequence is TGTGCCAGCAGCATTGCGCGGGGCGGGTACTCCTACAATGAGCAGTTCTTC. This translates into CASSIARGGYSYNEQFF.

This clonotype was detected many times. The V and J genes are TRBV4-3 and TRBJ1-2, with a weak D call TRBD1 (6 bases). Trimming left V 3 bases short and J 8 bases short, with 13 bases between. Germline V gene sequence: CDR1 LGHNA, CDR2 YSLEER. There are 13 residues in the CDR3. The CDR3 protein is CASSHTGAGGYTF. DNA for the CDR3: TGCGCCAGCAGCCATACGGGGGCGGGAGGCTACACCTTC.

This clonotype was seen only a few times. This chain joins TRBV20-1 and TRBJ2-5; TRBD2 matches at 7 bases. After removal of 3 bases from V and 1 base from J, the junction contained 8 bases not matched to a gene. The CDR3 covers 15 residues. Germline loops: CDR1 DFQATT, CDR2 SNEGSKA (reference sequence). This CDR3 is CSARAWGGGQETQYF. The CDR3 nucleotides are TGCAGTGCTAGGGCCTGGGGGGGGGGCCAAGAGACCCAGTACTTC.

This clonotype came up many times. The J gene is TRBJ2-7, the V gene TRBV15; D perhaps matches TRBD1 (5 bases). V was clipped by 5 bases and J by 5 bases, with 13 bases between them. The CDR3 spans 13 residues. The V gene's germline CDR1 is LNHNV and CDR2 YYDKDF (reference sequence). The chain's CDR3 is CATSGHRGDEQYF. The CDR3 bases are TGTGCCACCAGCGGACACCGCGGAGACGAGCAGTACTTC.